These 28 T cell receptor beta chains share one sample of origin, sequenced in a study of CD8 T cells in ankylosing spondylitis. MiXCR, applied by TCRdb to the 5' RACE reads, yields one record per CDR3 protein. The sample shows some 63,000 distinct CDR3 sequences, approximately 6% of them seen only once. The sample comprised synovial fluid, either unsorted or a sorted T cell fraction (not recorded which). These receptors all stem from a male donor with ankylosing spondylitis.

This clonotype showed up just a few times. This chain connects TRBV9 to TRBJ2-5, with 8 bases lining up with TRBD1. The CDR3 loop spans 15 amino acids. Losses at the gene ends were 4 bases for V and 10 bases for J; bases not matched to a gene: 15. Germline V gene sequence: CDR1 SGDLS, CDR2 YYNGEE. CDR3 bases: TGTGCCAGCAGCCGGGACAGGTTTAGTTGGGGGGACCAGTACTTC. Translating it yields CASSRDRFSWGDQYF.

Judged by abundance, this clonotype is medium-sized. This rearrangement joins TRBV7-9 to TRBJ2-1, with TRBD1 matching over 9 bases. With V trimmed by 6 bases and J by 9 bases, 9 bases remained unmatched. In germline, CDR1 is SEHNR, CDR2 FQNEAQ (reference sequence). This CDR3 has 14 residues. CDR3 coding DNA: TGTGCCAGCAGGTTGGGACAGGGAATTGTTGAGCAGTTCTTC. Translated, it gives CASRLGQGIVEQFF. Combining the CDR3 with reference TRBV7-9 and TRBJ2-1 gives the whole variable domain DTGVSQNPRHKITKRGQNVTFRCDPISEHNRLYWYRQTLGQGPEFLTYFQNEAQLEKSRLLSDRFSAERPKGSFSTLEIQRTEQGDSAMYLCASRLGQGIVEQFFGPGTRLTVL.

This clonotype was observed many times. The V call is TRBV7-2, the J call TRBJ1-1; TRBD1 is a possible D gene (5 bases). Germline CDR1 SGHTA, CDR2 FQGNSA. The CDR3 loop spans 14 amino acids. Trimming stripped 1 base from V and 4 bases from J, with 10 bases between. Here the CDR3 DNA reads TGTGCCAGCAGCTTAGGGGGCTTCGGCACTGAAGCTTTCTTT. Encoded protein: CASSLGGFGTEAFF.

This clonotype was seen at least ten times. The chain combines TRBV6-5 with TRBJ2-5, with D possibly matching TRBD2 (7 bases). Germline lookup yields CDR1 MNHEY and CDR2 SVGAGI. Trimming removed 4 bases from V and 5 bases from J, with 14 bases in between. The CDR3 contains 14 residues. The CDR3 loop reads CASSLGGAGETQYF. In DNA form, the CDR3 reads TGTGCCAGCAGTTTGGGGGGGGCGGGGGAGACCCAGTACTTC.

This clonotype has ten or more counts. The CDR3 nucleotides read TGTGCCAGCAGCGCCAGCGGGAGCTCCTACAATGAGCAGTTCTTC. This translates into CASSASGSSYNEQFF. The rearrangement uses TRBV7-3 and TRBJ2-1; 8 nucleotides agree with TRBD2. Germline V lookup: CDR1 SGHTA, CDR2 FQGTGA. CDR3 size: 15 residues. V was pared by 5 bases and J by 0 bases, with 3 bases of the junction left unmatched.

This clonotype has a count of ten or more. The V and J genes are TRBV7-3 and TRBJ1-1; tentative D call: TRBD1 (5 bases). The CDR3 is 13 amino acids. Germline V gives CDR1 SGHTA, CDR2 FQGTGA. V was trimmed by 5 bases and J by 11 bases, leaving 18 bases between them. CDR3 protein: CASSDAGLLDAFF. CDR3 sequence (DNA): TGTGCCAGCAGCGATGCGGGACTTTTAGACGCTTTCTTT.

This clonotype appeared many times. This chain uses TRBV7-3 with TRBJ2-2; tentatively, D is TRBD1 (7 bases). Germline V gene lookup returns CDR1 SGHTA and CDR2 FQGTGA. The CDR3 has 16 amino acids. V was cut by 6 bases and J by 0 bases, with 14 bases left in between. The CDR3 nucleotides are TGTGCCAGCAGTTCCGCAGGGGGGCCGAACACCGGGGAGCTGTTTTTT. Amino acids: CASSSAGGPNTGELFF.

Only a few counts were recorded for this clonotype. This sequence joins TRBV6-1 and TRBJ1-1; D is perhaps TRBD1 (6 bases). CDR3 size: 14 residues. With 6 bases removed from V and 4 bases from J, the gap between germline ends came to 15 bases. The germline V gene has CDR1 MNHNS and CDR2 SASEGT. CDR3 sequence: CASRVGGRSTEAFF. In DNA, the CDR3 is TGTGCCAGCAGGGTGGGGGGGCGGAGCACTGAAGCTTTCTTT.

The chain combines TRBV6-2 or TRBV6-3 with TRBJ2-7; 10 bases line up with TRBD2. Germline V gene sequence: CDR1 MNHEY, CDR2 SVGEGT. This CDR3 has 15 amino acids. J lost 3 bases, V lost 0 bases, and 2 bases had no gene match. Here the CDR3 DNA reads TGTGCCAGCAGTTACTCGGGGACTAGCGTCTACGAGCAGTACTTC. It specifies CASSYSGTSVYEQYF.

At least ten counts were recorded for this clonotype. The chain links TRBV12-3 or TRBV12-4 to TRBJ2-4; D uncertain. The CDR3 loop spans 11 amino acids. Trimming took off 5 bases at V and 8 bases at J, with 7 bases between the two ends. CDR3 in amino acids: CASSPQDIQYF. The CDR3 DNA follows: TGTGCCAGCAGTCCCCAGGACATTCAGTACTTC.

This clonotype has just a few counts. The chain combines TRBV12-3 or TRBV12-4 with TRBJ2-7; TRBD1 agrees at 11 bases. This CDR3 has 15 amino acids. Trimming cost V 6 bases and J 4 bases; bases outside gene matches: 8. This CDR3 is CASSIGQGAGYEQYF. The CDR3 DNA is TGTGCCAGCAGCATAGGACAGGGGGCTGGGTACGAGCAGTACTTC.

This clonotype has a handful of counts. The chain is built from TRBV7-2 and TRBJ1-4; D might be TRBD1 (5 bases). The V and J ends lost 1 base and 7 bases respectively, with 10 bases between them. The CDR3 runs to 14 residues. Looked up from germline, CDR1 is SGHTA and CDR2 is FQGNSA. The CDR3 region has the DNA TGTGCCAGCAGCTTAGGGGGCAGAAGTGAAAAACTGTTTTTT. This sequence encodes CASSLGGRSEKLFF.

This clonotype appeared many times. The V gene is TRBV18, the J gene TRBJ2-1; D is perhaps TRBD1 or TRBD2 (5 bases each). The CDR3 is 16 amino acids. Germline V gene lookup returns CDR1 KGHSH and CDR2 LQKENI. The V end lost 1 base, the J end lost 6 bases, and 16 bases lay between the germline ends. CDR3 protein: CASSPRASGTGNEQFF. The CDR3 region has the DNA TGTGCCAGCTCACCACGAGCGTCAGGGACGGGCAATGAGCAGTTCTTC. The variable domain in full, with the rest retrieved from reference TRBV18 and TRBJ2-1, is NAGVMQNPRHLVRRRGQEARLRCSPMKGHSHVYWYRQLPEEGLKFMVYLQKENIIDESGMPKERFSAEFPKEGPSILRIQQVVRGDSAAYFCASSPRASGTGNEQFFGPGTRLTVL.

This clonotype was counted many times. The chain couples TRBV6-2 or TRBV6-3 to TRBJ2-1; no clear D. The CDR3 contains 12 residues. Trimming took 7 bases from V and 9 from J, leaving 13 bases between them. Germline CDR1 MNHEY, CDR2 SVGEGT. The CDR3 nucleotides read TGTGCCAGCACCCCCGAGGCTGGTGAGCAGTTCTTC. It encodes CASTPEAGEQFF.

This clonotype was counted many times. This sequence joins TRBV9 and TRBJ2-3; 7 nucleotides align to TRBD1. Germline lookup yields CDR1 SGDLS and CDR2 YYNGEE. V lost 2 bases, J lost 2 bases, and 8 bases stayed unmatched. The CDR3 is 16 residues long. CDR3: CASSVTPGQHTDTQYF. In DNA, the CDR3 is TGTGCCAGCAGCGTGACACCGGGACAGCACACAGATACGCAGTATTTT.

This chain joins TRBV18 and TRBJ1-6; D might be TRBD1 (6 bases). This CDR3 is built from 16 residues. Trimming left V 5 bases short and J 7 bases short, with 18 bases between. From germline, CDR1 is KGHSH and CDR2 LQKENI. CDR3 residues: CASSSTETGPNSPLHF. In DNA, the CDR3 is TGTGCCAGCTCATCGACGGAGACAGGCCCCAATTCACCCCTCCACTTT.

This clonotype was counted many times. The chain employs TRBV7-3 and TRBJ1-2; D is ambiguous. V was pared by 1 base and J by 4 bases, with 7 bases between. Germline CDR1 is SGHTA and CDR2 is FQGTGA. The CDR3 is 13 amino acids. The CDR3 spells CASSLSYGYGYTF. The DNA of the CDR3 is TGTGCCAGCAGCTTAAGCTACGGCTATGGCTACACCTTC.

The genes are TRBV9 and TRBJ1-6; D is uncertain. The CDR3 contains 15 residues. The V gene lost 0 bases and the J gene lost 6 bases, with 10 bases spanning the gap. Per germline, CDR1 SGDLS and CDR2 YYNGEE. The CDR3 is CASSVAPGPNSPLHF. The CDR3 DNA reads TGTGCCAGCAGCGTAGCGCCTGGGCCTAATTCACCCCTCCACTTT.

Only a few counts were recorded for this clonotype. CDR3 DNA: TGTGCCAGCAGCAACCCCCGAGCCTACGAGCAGTACTTC. It specifies CASSNPRAYEQYF. The chain employs TRBV21-1 and TRBJ2-7; the DNA was not compared with TRBD1, the D call given in the table. TRBV21-1 is a listed pseudogene. There are 13 residues in the CDR3.

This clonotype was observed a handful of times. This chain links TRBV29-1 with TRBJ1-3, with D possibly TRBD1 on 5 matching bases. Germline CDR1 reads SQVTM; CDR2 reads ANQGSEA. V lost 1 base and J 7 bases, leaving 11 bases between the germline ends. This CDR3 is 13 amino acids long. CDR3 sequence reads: CSVEAAGINTIYF. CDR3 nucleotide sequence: TGCAGCGTTGAAGCAGCAGGGATTAACACCATATATTTT.

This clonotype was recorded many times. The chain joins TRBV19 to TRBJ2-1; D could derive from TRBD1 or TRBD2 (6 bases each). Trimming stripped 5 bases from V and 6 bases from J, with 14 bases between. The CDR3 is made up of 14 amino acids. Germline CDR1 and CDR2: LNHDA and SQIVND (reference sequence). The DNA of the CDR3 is TGTGCCAGTAGTCGGGGGCGAGAAAGCAATGAGCAGTTCTTC. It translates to CASSRGRESNEQFF.

The CDR3 loop reads CASSLVEGSYEQYF. The CDR3 nucleotides read TGCGCCAGCAGCTTGGTGGAGGGGAGCTACGAGCAGTACTTC. This rearrangement joins TRBV5-1 to TRBJ2-7; D perhaps matches TRBD2 (6 bases). The CDR3 length is 14 residues. V was cut by 0 bases and J by 3 bases, with 10 bases left in between. Germline V gene data show CDR1 as SGHRS and CDR2 as YFSETQ.

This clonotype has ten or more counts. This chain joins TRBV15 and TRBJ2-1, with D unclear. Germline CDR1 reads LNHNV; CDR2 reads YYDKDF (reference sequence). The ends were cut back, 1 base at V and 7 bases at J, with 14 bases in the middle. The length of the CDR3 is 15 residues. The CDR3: CATSRGSRRGNEQFF. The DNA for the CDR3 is TGTGCCACCAGCAGAGGTTCCAGGAGAGGAAATGAGCAGTTCTTC.

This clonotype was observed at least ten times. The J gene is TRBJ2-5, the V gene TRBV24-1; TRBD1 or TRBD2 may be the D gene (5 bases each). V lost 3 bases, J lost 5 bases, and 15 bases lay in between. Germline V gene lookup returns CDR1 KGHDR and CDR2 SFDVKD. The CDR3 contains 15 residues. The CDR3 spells CATSDRLGVGETQYF. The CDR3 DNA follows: TGTGCCACCAGTGATCGACTGGGGGTCGGGGAGACCCAGTACTTC.

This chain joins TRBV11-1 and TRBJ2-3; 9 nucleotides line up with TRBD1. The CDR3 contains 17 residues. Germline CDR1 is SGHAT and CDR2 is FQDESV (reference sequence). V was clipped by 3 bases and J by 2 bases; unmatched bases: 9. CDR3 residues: CASSLRGTGSTTDTQYF. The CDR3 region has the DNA TGTGCCAGCAGCTTGCGGGGGACAGGGTCGACCACAGATACGCAGTATTTT.

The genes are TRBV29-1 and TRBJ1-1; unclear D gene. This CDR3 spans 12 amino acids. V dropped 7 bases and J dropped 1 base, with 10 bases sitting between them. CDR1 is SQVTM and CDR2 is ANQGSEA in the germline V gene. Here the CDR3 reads CSAVQQNTEAFF. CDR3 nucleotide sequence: TGCAGCGCCGTACAGCAGAACACTGAAGCTTTCTTT.

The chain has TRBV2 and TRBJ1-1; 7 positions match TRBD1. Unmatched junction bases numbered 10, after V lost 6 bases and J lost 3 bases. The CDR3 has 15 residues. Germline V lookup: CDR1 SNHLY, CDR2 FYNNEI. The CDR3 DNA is TGTGCCAGCAGACTCCTCGGACAGGTCGACACTGAAGCTTTCTTT. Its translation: CASRLLGQVDTEAFF.

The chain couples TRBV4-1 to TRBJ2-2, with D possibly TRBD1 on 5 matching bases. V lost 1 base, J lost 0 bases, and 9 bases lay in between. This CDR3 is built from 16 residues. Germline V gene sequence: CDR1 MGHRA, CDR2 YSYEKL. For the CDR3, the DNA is TGCGCCAGCAGCCAAGCGTGGGGCTCGAACACCGGGGAGCTGTTTTTT. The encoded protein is CASSQAWGSNTGELFF.